These T cell receptor beta chains were read from a single sample in a study of Ad26.COV2.S vaccination and SARS-CoV-2 variants. Using immunoSEQ multiplex PCR, the repertoire was profiled, and TCRdb retains in-frame clones only, with some absent. The sample lists around 340,000 clones, approximately 86% seen once, with about 10% in the top ten. Source: peripheral blood, taken in a trial of Ad26.COV2.S vaccine versus placebo. The receptors were gathered from a person between 18 and 65 years old who received the Ad26.COV2.S COVID-19 vaccine or a placebo. Both conserved end residues are part of each CDR3. A D gene is named only where the DNA matches it firmly. Where a row states a size, it is once, few, many or the class of an expanded clone; other rows omit it.

CDR3	DNA	size	V	J	length	D
CASSSGTGSYEQYF	TGTGCCAGCAGCTCCGGGACAGGCTCCTACGAGCAGTACTTC	.	TRBV7-9	TRBJ2-7	14	TRBD1
CASSKGAEDTQYF	TGTGCCAGCAGTAAGGGGGCAGAAGATACGCAGTATTTT	once	TRBV28	TRBJ2-3	13	TRBD1
CASSSTGEDSPLHF	TGTGCCAGCAGCTCGACAGGGGAGGATTCACCCCTCCACTTT	many	TRBV7-2	TRBJ1-6	14	TRBD1
CASSSTRGTDTQYF	TGTGCCAGCAGTAGCACCAGGGGCACAGATACGCAGTATTTT	.	TRBV6-5	TRBJ2-3	14	.
CASSQERQGIETEAFF	TGTGCCAGCAGTCAAGAACGACAGGGAATAGAGACTGAAGCTTTCTTT	.	TRBV28	TRBJ1-1	16	TRBD1
CASSPGLAGGQETQYF	TGTGCCAGCTCACCCGGACTAGCGGGAGGTCAAGAGACCCAGTACTTC	.	TRBV18	TRBJ2-5	16	TRBD2
CASSLLPGSLGYGYTF	TGTGCCAGCAGCCTTCTTCCCGGTAGCTTGGGGTATGGCTACACCTTC	.	TRBV14	TRBJ1-2	16	.
CASSLANSGGTDTQYF	TGTGCCAGCAGCTTAGCGAATAGCGGGGGCACAGATACGCAGTATTTT	.	TRBV7-9	TRBJ2-3	16	TRBD2
CASSLPSDRANEQFF	TGTGCCAGCAGTTTACCCTCCGACAGGGCCAATGAGCAGTTCTTC	.	TRBV28	TRBJ2-1	15	TRBD1
CASRNQGGNSPLHF	TGTGCCAGCAGGAACCAGGGGGGAAATTCACCCCTCCACTTT	.	TRBV6-5	TRBJ1-6	14	TRBD1
CASSFRQGINGGSYEQYF	TGTGCCAGCAGCTTTCGCCAGGGGATCAATGGAGGCTCCTACGAGCAGTACTTC	.	TRBV5-4	TRBJ2-7	18	.
CASSEQTVYGYTF	TGTGCCAGCAGTGAACAGACTGTCTATGGCTACACCTTC	.	TRBV28	TRBJ1-2	13	.
CASSDSSYNEQFF	TGTGCCAGCTCAGATAGCTCCTACAATGAGCAGTTCTTC	.	TRBV12-3/TRBV12-4	TRBJ2-1	13	.
CASSLVYATGHNEKLFF	TGTGCCAGCAGCTTAGTCTATGCGACAGGACACAATGAAAAACTGTTTTTT	.	TRBV7-6	TRBJ1-4	17	.
CSVRDYGLHNEQFF	TGCAGCGTTAGGGACTATGGATTACACAATGAGCAGTTCTTC	.	TRBV29-1	TRBJ2-1	14	TRBD2
CASSFNQANYGYTF	TGTGCCAGCAGCTTCAACCAAGCTAACTATGGCTACACCTTC	few	TRBV7-9	TRBJ1-2	14	.
CASSLAFSVYEQYF	TGCGCCAGCAGCTTGGCCTTCAGCGTCTACGAGCAGTACTTC	.	TRBV5-1	TRBJ2-7	14	.
CAISDSGGVSSLFF	TGTGCCATCAGTGATAGCGGGGGGGTTTCAAGTCTGTTCTTC	.	TRBV10-3	TRBJ2-1	14	TRBD2
CATSPGTSYGYTF	TGTGCCACCAGTCCCGGGACAAGCTATGGCTACACCTTC	.	TRBV24-1	TRBJ1-2	13	.
CAWSPGLAGFTDTQYF	TGTGCCTGGAGTCCGGGACTAGCGGGTTTCACAGATACGCAGTATTTT	.	TRBV30	TRBJ2-3	16	TRBD2
CASSLAWGTGDNSPLHF	TGTGCCAGCAGCCTCGCCTGGGGGACAGGGGATAATTCACCCCTCCACTTT	.	TRBV3-1/TRBV3-2	TRBJ1-6	17	TRBD1
CASRSISYEQYF	TGTGCCAGCAGGAGCATCTCCTACGAGCAGTACTTC	few	TRBV2	TRBJ2-7	12	.
CASSPPGRGAKNIQYF	TGTGCCAGCAGCCCGCCCGGGAGGGGAGCCAAAAACATTCAGTACTTC	.	TRBV28	TRBJ2-4	16	TRBD2
CAITSAGTPTYEQYF	TGTGCCATCACCTCCGCCGGGACACCCACCTACGAGCAGTACTTC	.	TRBV10-3	TRBJ2-7	15	.
CASSRQGAPRNEQFF	TGTGCCAGCAGCCGACAGGGGGCGCCCCGGAATGAGCAGTTCTTC	few	TRBV11-3	TRBJ2-1	15	TRBD1
CASSLEGHITGELFF	TGTGCCAGCAGCTTGGAGGGACACATCACCGGGGAGCTGTTTTTT	.	TRBV5-5	TRBJ2-2	15	.
CASSLGTGTQTYEQYF	TGTGCCAGCAGCTTAGGAACCGGGACCCAAACCTACGAGCAGTACTTC	.	TRBV13	TRBJ2-7	16	.
CASSRGQGAAYEQYF	TGTGCCAGCAGCAGGGGACAGGGGGCCGCCTACGAGCAGTACTTC	.	TRBV5-5	TRBJ2-7	15	TRBD1
CASSLKGQGLHQPQHF	TGTGCCAGCAGTTTAAAGGGACAGGGATTGCATCAGCCCCAGCATTTT	.	TRBV28	TRBJ1-5	16	TRBD1
CAWSVEGSQPQHF	TGTGCCTGGAGTGTAGAGGGGAGCCAGCCCCAGCATTTT	.	TRBV30	TRBJ1-5	13	.
CASSLGTGLAANTGELFF	TGTGCCAGCAGTTTAGGGACAGGCTTAGCGGCGAACACCGGGGAGCTGTTTTTT	.	TRBV27	TRBJ2-2	18	TRBD1
CASSLTGFPNTGELFF	TGTGCCAGCAGCTTGACAGGGTTCCCGAACACCGGGGAGCTGTTTTTT	.	TRBV5-5	TRBJ2-2	16	.
CASSLEQITLMNTEAFF	TGTGCCAGCAGCTTGGAACAGATAACACTCATGAACACTGAAGCTTTCTTT	.	TRBV5-5	TRBJ1-1	17	.
CASSPIPRVYTQYF	TGTGCCAGCTCACCAATACCCCGGGTGTATACGCAGTATTTT	.	TRBV18	TRBJ2-3	14	.
CASSLGGRETQYF	TGTGCCAGCAGCTTGGGGGGCAGGGAGACCCAGTACTTC	.	TRBV5-6	TRBJ2-5	13	.